Following are 15 T cell receptor delta chains from one sample sequenced in a study of Vδ1+ human thymocytes. No antigen is known for these receptors. Overall study results and limits: Thymic TRG and TRD repertoires appeared highly polyclonal.

Sequences come from RNA converted to cDNA by reverse transcription. CDR3 amplicons came from multiplex PCR with pooled V-gene forward and constant-region reverse primers. TCRdb re-processed the multiplex PCR reads using CATT. The table has about 75,000 delta-chain clones, about 35% seen once. The sample was Vdelta1+ gamma-delta thymocytes from the thymus. The subset is: FACS-sorted CD3+ TCRalphabeta- TCRVdelta1+ TCRVdelta2- thymocytes. Receptors originate from a boy under two years old who had congenital heart surgery.

This clone was detected only a few times. The chain has TRDV2 and TRDJ3, with 12 bases aligning to TRDD3. The V segment lost 0 bases and the J segment 12 bases; nucleotides outside the gene matches: 11. The CDR3 is 18 residues long. CDR1 is GEAIGNYY, CDR2 EKD, per germline. CDR3 in amino acids: CACDTTRYWGIPDRQMFF. The DNA for the CDR3 is TGTGCCTGTGACACCACTCGTTACTGGGGGATACCTGACCGACAGATGTTTTTC.

V gene TRDV1 combines with J gene TRDJ1, with TRDD3 as a possible D gene (6 bases). From germline, CDR1 is TSWWSYY and CDR2 QGS. CDR3 length: 14 amino acids. V dropped 2 bases and J dropped 3 bases, with 10 bases sitting between them. For the CDR3, the DNA is TGTGCTCTTGGGGAAAGTTGGGGGGCCGATAAACTCATCTTT. Translation gives CALGESWGADKLIF.

This clone was seen more than once but under ten times. A read error may account for a junction end that differs from germline. Other DNA sequences in the sample encode the same CDR3. The V call is TRDV1, the J call TRDJ1; 10 bases line up with TRDD3. Germline V lookup: CDR1 TSWWSYY, CDR2 QGS. The CDR3 contains 18 residues. CDR3 bases: TGCGCTCTTGGGGAATCTGTTCCGGCTGGGGGATATACCGATAAACTCATCTTT. Its translation: CALGESVPAGGYTDKLIF.

In its sample, this clone was seen a few times. V usage is TRDV1 and J usage is TRDJ1; 13 bases are shared with TRDD3. Germline values: CDR1 TSWWSYY, CDR2 QGS. The V gene end was trimmed by 3 bases and the J gene end by 3 bases; junction bases not matched to a gene: 25. The CDR3 is made up of 23 amino acids. The CDR3: CALGDPAVLPYWGIREMADKLIF. The CDR3 DNA sequence: TGTGCTCTTGGGGATCCGGCCGTCCTTCCGTACTGGGGGATACGCGAGATGGCCGATAAACTCATCTTT.

This chain connects TRDV1 to TRDJ1; TRDD3 agrees at 10 bases. Per the germline V gene, CDR1 is TSWWSYY and CDR2 is QGS. Trimming took 2 bases from V and 8 from J; bases not matched to a gene: 35. The CDR3 runs to 24 residues. The CDR3 sequence is CALGEKVTYRSYWGILLKSGKLIF. The DNA of the CDR3 is TGTGCTCTTGGGGAAAAGGTTACCTACAGGTCTTACTGGGGGATTCTCCTGAAATCCGGAAAACTCATCTTT.

This clone was counted only a few times. This rearrangement joins TRDV1 to TRDJ1; 13 bases are a match to TRDD3. Trimming cost V 1 base and J 0 bases; bases outside gene matches: 26. CDR3 size: 25 residues. Germline values: CDR1 TSWWSYY, CDR2 QGS. CDR3 bases: TGTGCTCTTGGGGAACGACTTCCGGCCCTGTACTGGGGGATACGCGAATGGGGGTACACCGATAAACTCATCTTT. Its protein product is CALGERLPALYWGIREWGYTDKLIF.

The V call is TRDV1, the J call TRDJ1, with D possibly being TRDD3 (6 bases). Deletions cut 5 bases from V and 0 bases from J, with 25 bases between. The CDR3 is 19 residues long. Germline V gene data show CDR1 as TSWWSYY and CDR2 as QGS. Here the CDR3 DNA reads TGTGCTCTTGGGTACCGGGGGGGTGGGGATTCATTGTACACCGATAAACTCATCTTT. It yields the protein CALGYRGGGDSLYTDKLIF.

The V call is TRDV1, the J call TRDJ1; 12 bases map to TRDD3. The ends lost 7 bases at V and 0 bases at J; junction bases unmatched: 21. The CDR3 totals 21 residues. From germline, CDR1 is TSWWSYY and CDR2 QGS. CDR3 in DNA: TGTGCTCTTGATACGAGACCCACTGGGGGATACCCCGGGCTGTACACCGATAAACTCATCTTT. Protein sequence: CALDTRPTGGYPGLYTDKLIF.

This clone has only a few counts. The rearrangement uses TRDV1 and TRDJ1, with TRDD3 identical over 11 bases. This CDR3 is 22 amino acids long. The V gene's germline CDR1 is TSWWSYY and CDR2 QGS. The V segment lost 9 bases and the J segment 3 bases; nucleotides outside the gene matches: 30. The CDR3 sequence: CALTVRISSPRNWGILPDKLIF. The CDR3 region has the DNA TGTGCTCTCACAGTCCGTATTTCTTCCCCCCGGAACTGGGGGATATTGCCCGATAAACTCATCTTT.

This clone was detected only a few times. This chain uses TRDV1 with TRDJ1; TRDD3 matches at 11 bases. Germline values: CDR1 TSWWSYY, CDR2 QGS. The CDR3 is made up of 19 amino acids. V lost 9 bases to trimming and J lost 0 bases; unmatched junction nucleotides: 18. CDR3 coding DNA: TGTGCTCTGCGTTGGGGGATACGCCCCCTTAACCAGTACACCGATAAACTCATCTTT. Its translation is CALRWGIRPLNQYTDKLIF.

V usage is TRDV1 and J usage is TRDJ1; TRDD2 or TRDD3 may be the D gene (7 bases each). This CDR3 is 21 amino acids long. CDR1 TSWWSYY and CDR2 QGS come from the germline V gene. V was cut by 6 bases and J by 0 bases, with 32 bases left in between. CDR3 DNA: TGTGCTCTTGGACCCAAAGGGATACTTCCTATAGGGCTCCGGTACACCGATAAACTCATCTTT. It codes for CALGPKGILPIGLRYTDKLIF.

The chain is built from TRDV1 and TRDJ1, with 9 bases fitting TRDD3. The germline V gene has CDR1 TSWWSYY and CDR2 QGS. The CDR3 length is 22 residues. J lost 7 bases, V lost 2 bases, and 29 bases had no gene match. Written as DNA, the CDR3 is TGTGCTCTTGGGGAAACAATGTCCCTCTACTGGGGGACCGCACGGATGGAGACTAAACTCATCTTT. Protein sequence: CALGETMSLYWGTARMETKLIF.

The J gene is TRDJ2, the V gene TRDV1; D not resolved. Germline V lookup: CDR1 TSWWSYY, CDR2 QGS. There are 14 residues in the CDR3. Trimming left V 4 bases short and J 0 bases short, with 6 bases between. CDR3 sequence: CALGVQALTAQLFF. The DNA for the CDR3 is TGTGCTCTTGGGGTGCAAGCTTTGACAGCACAACTCTTCTTT.

The chain carries TRDV2 and TRDJ1, with 8 bases that match TRDD3. CDR3 size: 17 residues. The J segment lost 0 bases and the V segment lost 4 bases, leaving 12 bases of the junction unmatched. The germline V gene encodes CDR1 GEAIGNYY and CDR2 EKD. CDR3 amino acids: CACESWGNGGYTDKLIF. In DNA form, the CDR3 reads TGTGCCTGTGAGTCCTGGGGGAATGGAGGGTACACCGATAAACTCATCTTT.

This chain joins TRDV1 and TRDJ2; TRDD2 aligns across 9 bases. The J segment lost 1 base and the V segment lost 2 bases, leaving 23 bases of the junction unmatched. Germline CDR1 and CDR2: TSWWSYY and QGS. This CDR3 spans 23 amino acids. The CDR3 bases are TGTGCTCTTGGGGAAAAGACCCTCCTTCCTACGTACTGGGGAGCTCATTTGACAGCACAACTCTTCTTT. As protein: CALGEKTLLPTYWGAHLTAQLFF.